Listed below are T cell receptor beta chains from one sample, sequenced in a study of OX40 agonist ivuxolimab in advanced cancers. The protocol was immunoSEQ multiplex PCR, while the TCRdb copy is restricted to in-frame clones and leaves out a portion. Among over 80,000 clones listed, 88% were seen once. Sequenced material: CD4+ or CD8+ T cells sorted from blood, taken in a trial of the OX40 agonist ivuxolimab. The receptors originated from an adult with an advanced solid tumor such as melanoma, head and neck, liver or kidney cancer. The CDR3 runs from the conserved cysteine through the conserved F or W. A D gene is named only where the DNA matches it firmly. Only part of the rows carry a size: once, few, many, or a class if the clone is expanded.

-,TRBJ2-2,TRBV4-1,-,TGCGCCAGCAGCCAGCCAGTGAACACCGGGGAGCTGTTTTTT,CASSQPVNTGELFF
-,TRBJ1-2,TRBV10-2,-,TGCGCCAGCAGTGAGACGGGGGTCTATGGCTACACCTTC,CASSETGVYGYTF
-,TRBJ1-2,TRBV4-2,-,TGTGCCAGCAGCCAAGAGGGGCAGGGGAATGGCTACACCTTC,CASSQEGQGNGYTF
-,TRBJ2-6,TRBV27,-,TGTGCCAGCACCTTTACTAGGATGGGCTCTGGGGCCAACGTCCTGACTTTC,CASTFTRMGSGANVLTF
once,TRBJ2-7,TRBV27,-,TGTGCCAGCAGCTCGGGACGGTTGACCGCCTACGAGCAGTACTTC,CASSSGRLTAYEQYF
-,TRBJ2-1,TRBV5-1,TRBD1,TGCGCCAGCAGCCCGCGGACAGGGAGTGATGAGCAGTTCTTC,CASSPRTGSDEQFF
-,TRBJ2-6,TRBV25-1,-,TGTGCCAGCAGTGACCTAGGGGCCAACGTCCTGACTTTC,CASSDLGANVLTF
once,TRBJ2-5,TRBV11-3,-,TGTGCCAGCAGCTGGGGGGTAGGCGAGACCCAGTACTTC,CASSWGVGETQYF
-,TRBJ2-3,TRBV5-1,-,TGCGCCAGCAGCTGGGGGGATTGGGGCACAGATACGCAGTATTTT,CASSWGDWGTDTQYF
-,TRBJ2-3,TRBV30,-,TGTGCCTGGAGTCCGGGACTGTCTCCCACAGATACGCAGTATTTT,CAWSPGLSPTDTQYF
-,TRBJ2-5,TRBV5-4,TRBD1,TGTGCCAGCAGCCCTAGGACAGGGGAGGAGACCCAGTACTTC,CASSPRTGEETQYF
once,TRBJ2-2,TRBV6-1,TRBD1,TGTGCCAGCGCCTCCTCAGGGGGCAACGGGAGGGAGCTGTTTTTT,CASASSGGNGRELFF
-,TRBJ1-4,TRBV5-8,TRBD1,TGTGCCAGCAGCTTGTGGGGACAGACGAATGAAAAACTGTTTTTT,CASSLWGQTNEKLFF
-,TRBJ2-3,TRBV5-4,TRBD2,TGTGCCAGCAGTCCAGCGGGAGGCACAGATACGCAGTATTTT,CASSPAGGTDTQYF
-,TRBJ2-5,TRBV7-9,-,TGTGCCAGCAGCTTAGCACTCGGAAAAGAGACCCAGTACTTC,CASSLALGKETQYF
-,TRBJ2-1,TRBV7-2,TRBD2,TGTGCCAGCAGCAAAGGGGGACTAGCGTCATATGAGCAGTTCTTC,CASSKGGLASYEQFF
-,TRBJ2-1,TRBV7-6,-,TGTGCCAGCAGCCGCTTACAGAGCCGTTTCTACAATGAGCAGTTCTTC,CASSRLQSRFYNEQFF
-,TRBJ2-5,TRBV5-1,-,TGCGCCAGCAGCGTCGACACAAGGGAGCCCCAGTACTTC,CASSVDTREPQYF
few,TRBJ1-1,TRBV5-1,-,TGCGCCAGTGGGACGGGGAACACTGAAGCTTTCTTT,CASGTGNTEAFF
-,TRBJ1-1,TRBV6-6,TRBD1,TGTGCCAGCCCCAGACAGGGTGGAACTGAAGCTTTCTTT,CASPRQGGTEAFF
medium-sized,TRBJ1-5,TRBV6-1,-,TGTGCCAGCAGTGGTTCCGGTCAGCCCCAGCATTTT,CASSGSGQPQHF
-,TRBJ2-3,TRBV10-3,TRBD2,TGTGCCCTCCGGACTAGCGGGAGTGAGCTCACAGATACGCAGTATTTT,CALRTSGSELTDTQYF
-,TRBJ1-1,TRBV5-4,TRBD1,TGTGCCAGCAGCACGGGACAGTCTAACACTGAAGCTTTCTTT,CASSTGQSNTEAFF
-,TRBJ2-7,TRBV7-8,TRBD1,TGTGCCAGCAGCTTACGGAGGACAGGGGGCGGGCGGTCCTACGAGCAGTACTTC,CASSLRRTGGGRSYEQYF
-,TRBJ2-1,TRBV6-5,-,TGTGCCATCCATACCCCATCCGGGACCCAGTTCTTC,CAIHTPSGTQFF
once,TRBJ2-1,TRBV7-9,TRBD2,TGTGCCAGCAGCTCCCGCGGCGGGAGCGTAGATGAGCAGTTCTTC,CASSSRGGSVDEQFF
-,TRBJ2-2,TRBV7-6,-,TGTGCCAGCAGCTACGACAGCGCGAACACCGGGGAGCTGTTTTTT,CASSYDSANTGELFF